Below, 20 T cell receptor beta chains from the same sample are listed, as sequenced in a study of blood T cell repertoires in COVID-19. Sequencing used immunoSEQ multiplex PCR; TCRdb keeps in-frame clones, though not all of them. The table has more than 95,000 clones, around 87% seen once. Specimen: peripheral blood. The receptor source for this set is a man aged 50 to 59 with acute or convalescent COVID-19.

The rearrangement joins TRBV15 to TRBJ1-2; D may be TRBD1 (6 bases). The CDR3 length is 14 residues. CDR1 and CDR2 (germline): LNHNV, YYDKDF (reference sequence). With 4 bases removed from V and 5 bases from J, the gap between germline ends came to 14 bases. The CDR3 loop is CATSKAGAGYGYTF. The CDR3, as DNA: TGTGCCACCAGCAAGGCGGGGGCAGGGTATGGCTACACCTTC.

This chain's CDR3 is CASHRLDGTYEQYF. The CDR3, as DNA: TGTGCCAGCCATAGACTAGATGGAACCTACGAGCAGTACTTC. V gene TRBV21-1 combines with J gene TRBJ2-7; the DNA was not compared with TRBD2, the D call given in the table. TRBV21-1 is a listed pseudogene. The CDR3 is 14 residues long.

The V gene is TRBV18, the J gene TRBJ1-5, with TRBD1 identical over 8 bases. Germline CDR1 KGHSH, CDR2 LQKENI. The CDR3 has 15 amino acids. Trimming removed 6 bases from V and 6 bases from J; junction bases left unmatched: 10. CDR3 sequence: CASSPGTGLGQPQHF. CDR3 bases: TGTGCCAGCTCCCCCGGGACAGGTCTAGGTCAGCCCCAGCATTTT. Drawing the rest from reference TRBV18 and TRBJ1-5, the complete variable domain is NAGVMQNPRHLVRRRGQEARLRCSPMKGHSHVYWYRQLPEEGLKFMVYLQKENIIDESGMPKERFSAEFPKEGPSILRIQQVVRGDSAAYFCASSPGTGLGQPQHFGDGTRLSIL.

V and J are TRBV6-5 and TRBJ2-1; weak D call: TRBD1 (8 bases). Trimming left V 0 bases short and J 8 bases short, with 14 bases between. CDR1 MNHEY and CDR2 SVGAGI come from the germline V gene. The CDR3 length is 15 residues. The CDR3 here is CASSYSTGGQDEQFF. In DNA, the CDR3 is TGTGCCAGCAGTTACTCGACGGGGGGACAGGATGAGCAGTTCTTC.

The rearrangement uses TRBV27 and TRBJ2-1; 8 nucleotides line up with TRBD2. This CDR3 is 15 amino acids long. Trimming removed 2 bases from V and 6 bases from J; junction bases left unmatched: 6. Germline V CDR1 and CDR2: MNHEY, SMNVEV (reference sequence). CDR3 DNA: TGTGCCAGCAGTTTAGGGGCGGGAGGATCCAATGAGCAGTTCTTC. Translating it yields CASSLGAGGSNEQFF.

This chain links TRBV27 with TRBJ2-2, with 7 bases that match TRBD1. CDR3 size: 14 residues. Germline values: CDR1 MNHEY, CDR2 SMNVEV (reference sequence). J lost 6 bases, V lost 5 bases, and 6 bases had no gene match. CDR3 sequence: CASSANRGSGELFF. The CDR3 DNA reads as TGTGCCAGCAGTGCAAACAGGGGTTCCGGGGAGCTGTTTTTT.

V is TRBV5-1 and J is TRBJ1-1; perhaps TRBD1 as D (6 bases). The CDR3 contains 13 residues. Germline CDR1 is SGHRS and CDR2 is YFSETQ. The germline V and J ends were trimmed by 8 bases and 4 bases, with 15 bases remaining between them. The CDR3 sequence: CASRQVTGTEAFF. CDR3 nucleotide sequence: TGCGCCAGTCGACAGGTGACGGGCACTGAAGCTTTCTTT.

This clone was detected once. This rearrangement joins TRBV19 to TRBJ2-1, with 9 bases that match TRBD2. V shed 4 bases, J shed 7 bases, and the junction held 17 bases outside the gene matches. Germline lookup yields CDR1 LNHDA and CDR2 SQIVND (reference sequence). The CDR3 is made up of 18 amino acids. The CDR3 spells CASSRWMWREGLRNEQFF. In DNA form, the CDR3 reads TGTGCCAGTAGTAGGTGGATGTGGCGGGAGGGCCTAAGGAATGAGCAGTTCTTC.

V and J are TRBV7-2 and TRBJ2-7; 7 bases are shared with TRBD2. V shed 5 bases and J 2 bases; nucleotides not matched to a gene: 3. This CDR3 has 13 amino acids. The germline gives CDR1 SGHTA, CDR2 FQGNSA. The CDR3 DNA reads TGTGCCAGCAGCATGAGCGGGGCCTACGAGCAGTACTTC. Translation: CASSMSGAYEQYF.

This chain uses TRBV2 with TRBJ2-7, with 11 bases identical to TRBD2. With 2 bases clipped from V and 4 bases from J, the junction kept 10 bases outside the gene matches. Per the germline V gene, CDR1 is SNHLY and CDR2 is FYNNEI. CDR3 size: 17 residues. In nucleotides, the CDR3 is TGTGCCAGCAGTGAAAATGTTAGCGGGAGGGTTCGGTACGAGCAGTACTTC. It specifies CASSENVSGRVRYEQYF.

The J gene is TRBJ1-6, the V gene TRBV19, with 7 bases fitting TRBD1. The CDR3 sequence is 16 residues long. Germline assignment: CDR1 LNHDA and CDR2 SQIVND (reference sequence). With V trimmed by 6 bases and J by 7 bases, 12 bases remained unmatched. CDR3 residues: CASSLQTGPINSPLHF. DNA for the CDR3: TGTGCCAGTAGCCTTCAGACAGGGCCGATCAATTCACCCCTCCACTTT.

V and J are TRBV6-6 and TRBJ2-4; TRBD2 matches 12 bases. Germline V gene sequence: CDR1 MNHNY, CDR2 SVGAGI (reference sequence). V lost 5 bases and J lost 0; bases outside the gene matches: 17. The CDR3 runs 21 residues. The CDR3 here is CASSPQSTTSGRFLAKNIQYF. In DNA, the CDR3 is TGTGCCAGCAGTCCCCAATCAACCACTAGCGGGAGGTTCCTAGCCAAAAACATTCAGTACTTC.

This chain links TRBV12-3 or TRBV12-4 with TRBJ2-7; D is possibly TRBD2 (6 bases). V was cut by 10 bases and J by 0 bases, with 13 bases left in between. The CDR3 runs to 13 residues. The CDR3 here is CAKPLGSSYEQYF. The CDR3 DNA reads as TGTGCCAAACCCCTCGGGAGCTCCTACGAGCAGTACTTC.

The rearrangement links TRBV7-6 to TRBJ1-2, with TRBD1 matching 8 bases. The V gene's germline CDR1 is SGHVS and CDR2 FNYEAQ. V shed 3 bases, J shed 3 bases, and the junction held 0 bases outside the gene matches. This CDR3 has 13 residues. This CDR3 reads CASSLDRDYGYTF. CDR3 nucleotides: TGTGCCAGCAGCTTGGACAGGGACTATGGCTACACCTTC.

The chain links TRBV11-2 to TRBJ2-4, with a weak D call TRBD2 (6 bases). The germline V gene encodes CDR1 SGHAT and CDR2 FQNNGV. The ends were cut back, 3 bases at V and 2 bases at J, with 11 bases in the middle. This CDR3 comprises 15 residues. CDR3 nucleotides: TGTGCCAGCAGCTTCAGCGGGTGGACCAAAAACATTCAGTACTTC. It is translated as CASSFSGWTKNIQYF.

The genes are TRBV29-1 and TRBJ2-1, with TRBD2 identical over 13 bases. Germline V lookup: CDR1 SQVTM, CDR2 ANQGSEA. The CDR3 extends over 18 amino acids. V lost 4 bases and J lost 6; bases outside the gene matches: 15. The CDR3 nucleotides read TGCAGCGTTGGAGGGACAGGGACTAGCGGGACATGGGGCAATGAGCAGTTCTTC. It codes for CSVGGTGTSGTWGNEQFF.

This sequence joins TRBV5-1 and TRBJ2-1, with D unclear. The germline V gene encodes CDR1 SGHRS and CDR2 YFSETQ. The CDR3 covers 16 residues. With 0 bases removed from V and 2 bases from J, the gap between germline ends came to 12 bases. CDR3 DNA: TGCGCCAGCAGCTTGGCCCCAATCCCCCCCTACAATGAGCAGTTCTTC. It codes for CASSLAPIPPYNEQFF.

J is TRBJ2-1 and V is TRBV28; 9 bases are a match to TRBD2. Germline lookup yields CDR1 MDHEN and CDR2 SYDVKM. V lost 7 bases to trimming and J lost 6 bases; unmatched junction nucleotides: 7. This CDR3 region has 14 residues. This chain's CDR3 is CASTPGGRANEQFF. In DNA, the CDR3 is TGTGCCAGCACCCCAGGCGGGAGGGCCAATGAGCAGTTCTTC.

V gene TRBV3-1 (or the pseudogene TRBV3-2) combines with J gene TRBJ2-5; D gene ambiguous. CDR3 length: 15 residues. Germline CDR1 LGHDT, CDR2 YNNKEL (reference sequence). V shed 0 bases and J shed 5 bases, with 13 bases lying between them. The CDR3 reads CASSQDPGPRETQYF. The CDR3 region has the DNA TGTGCCAGCAGCCAAGATCCTGGGCCCCGCGAGACCCAGTACTTC.

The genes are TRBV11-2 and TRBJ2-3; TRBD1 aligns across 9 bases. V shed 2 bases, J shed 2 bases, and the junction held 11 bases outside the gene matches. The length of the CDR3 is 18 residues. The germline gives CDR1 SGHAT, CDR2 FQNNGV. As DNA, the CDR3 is TGTGCCAGCAGCTTAAACCCCGGGACAGGGTACCCCACAGATACGCAGTATTTT. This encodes CASSLNPGTGYPTDTQYF.